The clone carrying this T cell receptor beta chain has at least ten counts. The library had UMIs added by 3' ligation of an oligonucleotide to TCR cDNA. This sample is part of a study of naive and memory T cell subsets. V lost 6 bases and J lost 4, with 13 bases in between. Germline V gives CDR1 MNHEY, CDR2 SVGAGI. The CDR3 is 13 residues long. The SP2 primer and nested alpha and beta constant region primers amplified ligated cDNA in four rounds. TCRdb reprocessed the 5' RACE reads via MiXCR and lists one record per CDR3 protein. The sample has approximately 52,000 distinct CDR3 sequences; around 5% are singletons.

The chain combines TRBV6-5 with TRBJ2-7, with a possible D match to TRBD1 (6 bases). The sequence was collected from a female donor in good health. Here the CDR3 reads CASSSDSPYEQYF. In DNA, the CDR3 is TGTGCCAGCAGCTCGGACAGCCCGTACGAGCAGTACTTC.